This T cell receptor (beta chain) was recovered during a study of cytomegalovirus exposure and HLA in healthy donors. Germline assignment: CDR1 MGHRA and CDR2 YSYEKL. The CDR3 covers 15 residues. The V segment lost 2 bases and the J segment 6 bases; nucleotides outside the gene matches: 5. PCR was performed using 60 Vbeta and 13 Jbeta primers. The data were produced by immunoSEQ multiplex PCR, yet TCRdb's version contains in-frame clones alone and is incomplete. The repertoire consists of about 160,000 clones, with roughly 70% occurring once and the leading ten covering approximately 3.1%. This receptor was taken from a woman in her fifties or sixties in good health and CMV-seropositive. The chain has TRBV4-1 and TRBJ2-2; 8 nucleotides align to TRBD2. Source material: PBMCs. CDR3 bases: TGCGCCAGCAGCCAACGGGGGGGCCGGTCCGGGGAGCTGTTTTTT. It translates to CASSQRGGRSGELFF.